The 5 T cell receptor beta chains below all came from one sample that was sequenced in a study of prognosis after radiotherapy for stage I lung cancer. Template was genomic DNA; TCR beta CDR3 amplified in two multiplex PCR rounds. Primers targeting each individual TRBV and TRBJ gene were applied in first-round PCR. A single record per CDR3 protein comes from TCRdb applying MiXCR to the multiplex PCR reads. The table shows roughly 14,000 distinct CDR3 sequences, with 56% occurring only once. The starting material was PBMCs, obtained before or after stereotactic body radiation therapy (not recorded which). The receptors come from a donor aged 50 or older with non-small cell lung cancer.

This clonotype has only one observation. A far larger clone is only one base removed, so a read error is likely. This rearrangement joins TRBV6-4 to TRBJ1-2; 9 nucleotides align to TRBD1. The germline CDR1 and CDR2 sequences are MRHNA and SNTAGT. Trimming took 7 bases from V and 4 from J; bases not matched to a gene: 13. The CDR3 has 16 residues. CDR3 DNA sequence: TGTGCCAGCATCTCCGCTACAGGGGGCGCACCCTATGGCTACACCTTC. It is translated as CASISATGGAPYGYTF.

There are many counts of this clonotype. The chain combines TRBV6-7 with TRBJ2-5, with 10 bases aligning to TRBD2. TRBV6-7 is an ORF; its function is uncertain. V lost 6 bases, J lost 4 bases, and 8 bases stayed unmatched. The CDR3 loop spans 15 amino acids. Written as DNA, the CDR3 is TGTGCCAGCAGCTCTAGCGGGAGAGGGGGAGAGACCCAGTACTTC. Translating it yields CASSSSGRGGETQYF.

CDR3 sequence reads: CASSRWASGSYEQYF. Written as DNA, the CDR3 is TGTGCCAGCAGCCGTTGGGCTAGCGGGAGCTACGAGCAGTACTTC. The V and J genes are TRBV7-9 and TRBJ2-7, with TRBD2 identical over 10 bases. The V segment lost 5 bases and the J segment 3 bases; nucleotides outside the gene matches: 7. This CDR3 is 15 amino acids long. Germline-derived CDR1 and CDR2 are SEHNR and FQNEAQ (reference sequence).

This clonotype appeared a few times. A clone one base away is much larger, so this may be a read error. The genes are TRBV28 and TRBJ2-4; D possibly corresponds to TRBD2 (6 bases). The CDR3 sequence is 17 residues long. The germline V gene encodes CDR1 MDHEN and CDR2 SYDVKM. CDR3 coding DNA: TGTGCCAGCAGTTTACCTGCCGGTAGCGGAGACAAAAAGATTCAGTACTTC. Translation: CASSLPAGSGDKKIQYF.

This clonotype occurred many times. The chain carries TRBV12-3 or TRBV12-4 and TRBJ1-5, with D uncertain. The CDR3 is 11 amino acids. V lost 4 bases and J lost 5, with 3 bases in between. The CDR3 loop is CASSYDQPQHF. CDR3 DNA: TGTGCCAGCAGTTATGATCAGCCCCAGCATTTT.